One and the same sample provided the 24 T cell receptor beta chains below, sequenced in a study of cytomegalovirus exposure and HLA in healthy donors. PCR primers comprised 60 Vbeta and 13 Jbeta primers. Sequencing was performed with immunoSEQ multiplex PCR; in TCRdb, only in-frame clones are kept and a portion is missing. The sample shows under 85,000 clones, 65% to 85% of them seen only once. The sample consisted of PBMCs. These receptors were collected from a middle-aged woman in good health and CMV-seropositive.

This clone was picked up one time. CDR3 protein: CASSSHGTSGAQETQYF. The CDR3 bases are TGCGCCAGCAGCTCACACGGGACTAGCGGCGCCCAAGAGACCCAGTACTTC. This chain uses TRBV5-1 with TRBJ2-5, with 11 bases aligning to TRBD2. With 3 bases clipped from V and 1 base from J, the junction kept 8 bases outside the gene matches. CDR1 SGHRS and CDR2 YFSETQ come from the germline V gene. The CDR3 is made up of 17 amino acids.

V usage is TRBV7-9 and J usage is TRBJ2-1, with TRBD2 identical over 13 bases. The germline V gene has CDR1 SEHNR and CDR2 FQNEAQ (reference sequence). With V trimmed by 3 bases and J by 0 bases, 2 bases remained unmatched. CDR3 length: 17 amino acids. The CDR3 reads CASSFTSGGVSYNEQFF. CDR3 DNA sequence: TGTGCCAGCAGCTTCACTAGCGGGGGGGTCTCCTACAATGAGCAGTTCTTC.

The chain employs TRBV11-2 and TRBJ2-4, with D maybe TRBD2 (5 bases). Germline V lookup: CDR1 SGHAT, CDR2 FQNNGV. Trimming left V 5 bases short and J 1 base short, with 12 bases between. The CDR3 is 15 residues long. The CDR3 here is CASSPVTTAKNIQYF. As DNA, the CDR3 is TGTGCCAGCAGCCCAGTGACTACGGCCAAAAACATTCAGTACTTC. The full variable domain, in which reference TRBV11-2 and TRBJ2-4 provide the parts outside the CDR3, is EAGVAQSPRYKIIEKRQSVAFWCNPISGHATLYWYQQILGQGPKLLIQFQNNGVVDDSQLPKDRFSAERLKGVDSTLKIQPAKLEDSAVYLCASSPVTTAKNIQYFGAGTRLSVL.

This rearrangement joins TRBV2 to TRBJ1-5; a possible D gene is TRBD1 (6 bases). V gave up 4 bases and J gave up 1 base, with 17 bases separating them. The CDR3 runs to 17 residues. Germline V gene lookup returns CDR1 SNHLY and CDR2 FYNNEI. CDR3 in amino acids: CASSGGQTPLSNQPQHF. CDR3 bases: TGTGCCAGCAGTGGGGGGCAGACCCCACTCAGCAATCAGCCCCAGCATTTT.

The chain combines TRBV30 with TRBJ1-1; 11 bases fit TRBD1. Losses at the gene ends were 2 bases for V and 8 bases for J; bases not matched to a gene: 10. The CDR3 is 15 residues long. CDR1 and CDR2 (germline): GTSNPN, SVGIG (reference sequence). CDR3 loop: CAWSNPGQGVQEAFF. The CDR3 region has the DNA TGTGCCTGGAGTAACCCGGGACAGGGGGTCCAGGAAGCTTTCTTT.

CDR3 sequence reads: CASSLGQDADGYTF. The CDR3 DNA is TGCGCCAGCAGCTTGGGACAGGACGCTGATGGCTACACCTTC. The chain uses TRBV5-1 and TRBJ1-2; D possibly corresponds to TRBD1 (6 bases). V was cut by 0 bases and J by 6 bases, with 12 bases left in between. CDR3 length: 14 amino acids. Germline CDR1 reads SGHRS; CDR2 reads YFSETQ.

The rearrangement joins TRBV10-1 to TRBJ2-5, with 8 bases that match TRBD2. The CDR3 runs 20 residues. The V gene's germline CDR1 is WNHNN and CDR2 SYGVQD (reference sequence). Trimming removed 4 bases from V and 7 bases from J; junction bases left unmatched: 26. The CDR3 DNA is TGCGCCAGCAGTGCGTCGGCGTTACAGCGGGGGATCCAAGGGCGGGGGACCCAGTACTTC. Translation: CASSASALQRGIQGRGTQYF.

Here the CDR3 DNA reads TGTGCCAGCAGCCCCACCGGCGGGCTGAACACCGGGGAGCTGTTTTTT. Translated, it gives CASSPTGGLNTGELFF. V is TRBV7-6 and J is TRBJ2-2, with D possibly matching TRBD2 (5 bases). V was shortened by 5 bases and J by 1 base, with 14 bases between the two germline ends. This CDR3 has 16 residues. The germline V gene encodes CDR1 SGHVS and CDR2 FNYEAQ.

CDR3 amino acids: CASSSSSGRRTGELFF. DNA for the CDR3: TGTGCCAGCAGTTCCAGTAGCGGGAGGAGAACCGGGGAGCTGTTTTTT. V and J are TRBV6-5 and TRBJ2-2; 10 bases map to TRBD2. CDR1 and CDR2 from the germline V gene are MNHEY and SVGAGI. This CDR3 has 16 residues. Germline trimming cut 4 bases from V and 5 bases from J; bases unmatched to any gene: 7.

The chain's CDR3 is CASSVGVISYEQYF. The CDR3 DNA is TGTGCCAGCAGCGTAGGCGTAATCTCCTACGAGCAGTACTTC. The V and J genes are TRBV9 and TRBJ2-7; D is unresolved. Looked up from germline, CDR1 is SGDLS and CDR2 is YYNGEE. Trimming shortened V by 0 bases and J by 0 bases, and 7 bases separated the two germline ends. This CDR3 has 14 amino acids.

CDR3: CASSLAGWVTDTQYF. The CDR3 nucleotides read TGCGCCAGCAGCTTAGCGGGGTGGGTTACAGATACGCAGTATTTT. The chain has TRBV5-1 and TRBJ2-3, with TRBD2 identical over 7 bases. This CDR3 is built from 15 residues. Germline lookup yields CDR1 SGHRS and CDR2 YFSETQ. V gave up 2 bases and J gave up 3 bases; unmatched junction bases: 6.

V usage is TRBV5-1 and J usage is TRBJ2-3; 7 bases line up with TRBD1. With 0 bases clipped from V and 1 base from J, the junction kept 5 bases outside the gene matches. CDR1 and CDR2 (germline): SGHRS, YFSETQ. The CDR3 runs 16 residues. CDR3 in amino acids: CASSLVAGQGTDTQYF. CDR3 sequence (DNA): TGCGCCAGCAGCTTGGTGGCAGGACAGGGCACAGATACGCAGTATTTT.

This clone has a handful of counts. The J gene is TRBJ2-1, the V gene TRBV6-5; 7 nucleotides align to TRBD2. Germline V CDR1 and CDR2: MNHEY, SVGAGI. CDR3 length: 16 amino acids. V shed 2 bases, J shed 4 bases, and the junction held 8 bases outside the gene matches. The CDR3 DNA reads as TGTGCCAGCAGTTACGGGCGGGAGAAGGGTTACAATGAGCAGTTCTTC. Translation: CASSYGREKGYNEQFF.

This rearrangement joins TRBV19 to TRBJ1-3; TRBD1 might be the D (5 bases). The ends were cut back, 3 bases at V and 3 bases at J, with 18 bases in the middle. Per the germline V gene, CDR1 is LNHDA and CDR2 is SQIVND (reference sequence). This CDR3 has 17 residues. This CDR3 reads CASSIPGQGRGGNTIYF. CDR3 sequence (DNA): TGTGCCAGTAGTATCCCTGGGCAGGGAAGAGGTGGAAACACCATATATTTT.

This clone was counted a few times. V and J are TRBV18 and TRBJ2-7; D may be TRBD1 (6 bases). The CDR3 has 16 amino acids. Germline CDR1 reads KGHSH; CDR2 reads LQKENI. V was pared by 3 bases and J by 5 bases, with 20 bases between. The CDR3 coding sequence is TGTGCCAGCTCACCGCCAGGGAACTTTGGGGGCCACGAGCAGTACTTC. Its translation is CASSPPGNFGGHEQYF.

This chain uses TRBV14 with TRBJ2-5, with 11 positions matching TRBD2. Trimming cost V 3 bases and J 5 bases; bases outside gene matches: 5. Germline CDR1 SGHDN, CDR2 FVKESK. The CDR3 consists of 15 residues. Written as DNA, the CDR3 is TGTGCCAGCAGCCATGGACTAGCGGGTTTGGAGACCCAGTACTTC. It specifies CASSHGLAGLETQYF. Drawing the rest from reference TRBV14 and TRBJ2-5, the complete variable domain is EAGVTQFPSHSVIEKGQTVTLRCDPISGHDNLYWYRRVMGKEIKFLLHFVKESKQDESGMPNNRFLAERTGGTYSTLKVQPAELEDSGVYFCASSHGLAGLETQYFGPGTRLLVL.

The chain recombines TRBV5-1 with TRBJ1-3; 7 bases align to TRBD1. The germline gives CDR1 SGHRS, CDR2 YFSETQ. Germline trimming cut 1 base from V and 0 bases from J; bases unmatched to any gene: 7. The CDR3 has 17 residues. The CDR3 DNA sequence: TGCGCCAGCAGCTTGAGGCAGGGGGATTACTCTGGAAACACCATATATTTT. Translation: CASSLRQGDYSGNTIYF.

The chain combines TRBV4-2 with TRBJ1-2, with 9 nucleotides matching TRBD1. The V and J ends lost 0 bases and 8 bases, in that order; junction bases with no gene match: 7. The V gene's germline CDR1 is LGHNA and CDR2 YNFKEQ. This CDR3 has 15 amino acids. The CDR3 loop is CASSQDTDRGGGYTF. The DNA of the CDR3 is TGTGCCAGCAGCCAAGATACGGACAGGGGCGGAGGCTACACCTTC.

V usage is TRBV6-5 and J usage is TRBJ1-4, with 7 bases aligning to TRBD1. Germline lookup yields CDR1 MNHEY and CDR2 SVGAGI. The CDR3 totals 16 residues. After removal of 4 bases from V and 3 bases from J, the junction contained 8 bases not matched to a gene. CDR3 nucleotides: TGTGCCAGCAGTTCCTCAAACAGGGGCCCTAATGAAAAACTGTTTTTT. Protein sequence: CASSSSNRGPNEKLFF.

The chain has TRBV6-1 and TRBJ1-4; TRBD1 is a possible D gene (5 bases). Germline V gene lookup returns CDR1 MNHNS and CDR2 SASEGT. This CDR3 is built from 14 residues. Trimming left V 6 bases short and J 4 bases short, with 12 bases between. The CDR3 is CASRRDWINEKLFF. The DNA for the CDR3 is TGTGCCAGCAGGCGGGACTGGATTAATGAAAAACTGTTTTTT.

This clone was observed a few times. The chain carries TRBV7-6 and TRBJ2-2; a weak D match, TRBD1 (6 bases). Trimming removed 5 bases at V and 5 bases at J, with 18 bases between. The CDR3 has 16 residues. Germline V gives CDR1 SGHVS, CDR2 FNYEAQ. The CDR3 DNA reads TGTGCCAGCAGCCAAGGGCTAAACAGGGTTACCGGGGAGCTGTTTTTT. The encoded protein is CASSQGLNRVTGELFF.

This chain uses TRBV6-4 with TRBJ2-5; TRBD2 agrees at 11 bases. V lost 0 bases to trimming and J lost 4 bases; unmatched junction nucleotides: 10. Germline loops: CDR1 MRHNA, CDR2 SNTAGT. There are 18 residues in the CDR3. The CDR3 sequence is CASSDSKGLAVPGETQYF. The CDR3 DNA reads TGTGCCAGCAGTGACTCTAAGGGACTAGCGGTGCCTGGAGAGACCCAGTACTTC.

The chain combines TRBV28 with TRBJ2-7; D possibly corresponds to TRBD2 (6 bases). CDR3 size: 14 residues. In germline, CDR1 is MDHEN, CDR2 SYDVKM. V gave up 6 bases and J gave up 5 bases, with 17 bases separating them. CDR3 sequence (DNA): TGTGCCAGCAGACTGGGGGGAAATCGGGACGAGCAGTACTTC. It codes for CASRLGGNRDEQYF.

The V gene is TRBV6-1, the J gene TRBJ1-1, with D possibly matching TRBD1 (6 bases). The CDR3 is made up of 14 amino acids. V shed 6 bases and J shed 0 bases, with 11 bases lying between them. Germline lookup yields CDR1 MNHNS and CDR2 SASEGT. CDR3 bases: TGTGCCAGCAGGTTACAGGGTGTGAACACTGAAGCTTTCTTT. Its protein is CASRLQGVNTEAFF.